This is a list of T cell receptor beta chains from one sample in a study of T cell responses to AZD1222 COVID-19 vaccine. Measured with immunoSEQ multiplex PCR; TCRdb has only the in-frame clones, and not every one. Among around 120,000 clones listed, more than 85% were seen once. The sample consisted of peripheral blood, taken on day 0 of AZD1222 vaccination. Source of these receptors: an adult in good health. The CDR3 runs from the conserved cysteine through the conserved F or W.

TRBJ1-3 | TRBV18 | CASSPGTGNAGNTIYF
TRBJ2-2 | TRBV7-6 | CASSLRAGRGTGELFF
TRBJ2-7 | TRBV25-1 | CASSGASENYEQYF
TRBJ1-3 | TRBV18 | CASSPDSYRGNTIYF
TRBJ1-5 | TRBV14 | CASSPGLNQPQHF
TRBJ1-2 | TRBV5-6 | CASSLAGDRGHNYGYTF
TRBJ2-7 | TRBV6-5 | CATRGDRSSVGTF
TRBJ1-4 | TRBV2 | CASSEATKLFF
TRBJ1-2 | TRBV7-3 | CASSPGGVNYGYTF
TRBJ2-5 | TRBV5-1 | CASSSGTGVPRYF
TRBJ1-1 | TRBV30 | CAWTHRGDSEAFF
TRBJ2-7 | TRBV3-1/TRBV3-2 | CASSQGGLAAYEQYF
TRBJ1-3 | TRBV5-6 | CASSPRGPSSGNTIYF
TRBJ1-6 | TRBV6-2/TRBV6-3 | CASRPTGLGSPLHF
TRBJ2-5 | TRBV7-9 | CASSLEIGWERAEKETQYF
TRBJ1-3 | TRBV5-1 | CASTHRLTGGTGNTIYF
TRBJ2-3 | TRBV7-9 | CASSLLGQGATQYF
TRBJ2-1 | TRBV19 | CASSNRQVESSYNEQFF
TRBJ2-1 | TRBV3-1/TRBV3-2 | CASSQEPLGYNEQFF
TRBJ2-4 | TRBV24-1 | CATYTREQGVKNIQYF
TRBJ1-2 | TRBV7-3 | CASSLTGDYGYTF
TRBJ1-2 | TRBV9 | CASSVDGGYYGYTF
TRBJ2-4 | TRBV28 | CASSPGRREAVKNIQYF
TRBJ2-7 | TRBV4-1 | CASSQEAGEAYEQYF
TRBJ2-3 | TRBV6-4 | CASSDFEGERSDTQYF
TRBJ2-1 | TRBV12-5 | CASAPEGPYNEQFF
TRBJ2-7 | TRBV10-3 | CAISDGTDSYEQYF
TRBJ2-7 | TRBV2 | CASIFTGLAGGVLYF
TRBJ2-1 | TRBV3-1/TRBV3-2 | CASSARDSQGTHEQFF
TRBJ2-1 | TRBV5-4 | CASSLGPRFAYNEQFF
TRBJ1-4 | TRBV27 | CASSLRDRGPSSLFF
TRBJ1-2 | TRBV7-2 | CASSSDRGRADWGYTF
TRBJ2-1 | TRBV6-5 | CASTLPLDNYNEQFF
TRBJ1-6 | TRBV30 | CAWSEGQGNSPLHF
TRBJ2-1 | TRBV11-2 | CASSWTGHPDNEQFF
TRBJ1-2 | TRBV29-1 | CSVIGTGSGGYTF
TRBJ2-7 | TRBV28 | CASSTRAYEQYF